This T cell receptor beta chain appears in the sequencing data of a study of CXCR3-negative and CXCR3-positive naive CD8 T cells. The authors made the TRB cDNA libraries by 5' RACE using UMI labels. TCRdb reanalyzed the 5' RACE reads and collapses them to one entry per CDR3 protein, without DNA. Here the sample table reports tens of thousands of distinct CDR3 sequences. With respect to this clonotype: Its antigen is still unknown.

Sorts performed in triplicate captured 250,000 to 350,000 cells each from every CD8+ T cell subset. The CDR3 has 15 residues. CDR1 and CDR2 (germline): SGDLS, YYNGEE. General study points: CXCR3-positive naive cells had more hydrophobic TRB CDR3s than CXCR3-negative naive cells. CXCR3 expression partially decreased after cryopreservation; most assays used fresh PBMCs.

This chain links TRBV9 with TRBJ2-7; checking the TCRdb D call of TRBD1 is not possible without DNA. The TCR originated in a human donor in good health. Some clones in this sample may be carry-over from other donors' samples. The sample was naive CXCR3+ CD8+ T cells from blood. This sample's subset: CD45RO-CCR7+CD27+CD95- naive CD8+ T cells expressing CXCR3 (TNR3+). Here the CDR3 reads CASSVAGGDYYEQYF.